Sequencing of this T cell receptor beta chain was carried out in a study of cytomegalovirus exposure and HLA in healthy donors. Study in general: The study placed 80% to 85% of its 398 genotyped donors in the Caucasian-associated ancestry cluster. General study points: The authors later found most CMV-associated TCR beta chains appeared HLA-restricted. Later analysis revealed greater clonal expansion in HLA-associated TCR beta chains than in equally common others.

From germline, CDR1 is LNHDA and CDR2 SQIVND (reference sequence). Trimming removed 5 bases from V and 6 bases from J; junction bases left unmatched: 9. The CDR3 is made up of 15 amino acids. With regard to this clone: What it binds is not known.

PCR amplification relied on 60 Vbeta primers (plus 13 Jbeta primers). Assay used: immunoSEQ multiplex PCR; TCRdb lists only in-frame clones, some missing. The sample carries about 43,000 clones, approximately 57% recorded once. The gene calls are TRBV19 and TRBJ2-5; 10 bases fit TRBD2. Sequenced input: PBMCs. This receptor was identified in a man aged 55 to 70 in good health and CMV-seropositive. CDR3 bases: TGTGCCAGTAGTGACGGGGCTAGCGGGAGACAGACCCAGTACTTC. Translated: CASSDGASGRQTQYF. The whole variable domain, filled in from reference TRBV19 and TRBJ2-5, reads DGGITQSPKYLFRKEGQNVTLSCEQNLNHDAMYWYRQDPGQGLRLIYYSQIVNDFQKGDIAEGYSVSREKKESFPLTVTSAQKNPTAFYLCASSDGASGRQTQYFGPGTRLLVL.